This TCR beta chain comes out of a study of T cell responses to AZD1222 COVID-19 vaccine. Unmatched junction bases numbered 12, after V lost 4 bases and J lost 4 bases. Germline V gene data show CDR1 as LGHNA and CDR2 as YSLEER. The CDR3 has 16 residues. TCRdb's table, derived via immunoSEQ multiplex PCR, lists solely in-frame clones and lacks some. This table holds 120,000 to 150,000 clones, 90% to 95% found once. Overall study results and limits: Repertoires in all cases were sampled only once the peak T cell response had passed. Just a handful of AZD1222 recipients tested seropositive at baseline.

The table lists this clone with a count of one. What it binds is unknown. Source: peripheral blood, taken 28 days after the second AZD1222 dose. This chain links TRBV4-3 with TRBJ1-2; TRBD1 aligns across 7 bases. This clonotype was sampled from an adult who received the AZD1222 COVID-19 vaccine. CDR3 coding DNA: TGCGCCAGCAGCCCGACAGGGTTAAAACACTTCTATGGCTACACCTTC. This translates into CASSPTGLKHFYGYTF.